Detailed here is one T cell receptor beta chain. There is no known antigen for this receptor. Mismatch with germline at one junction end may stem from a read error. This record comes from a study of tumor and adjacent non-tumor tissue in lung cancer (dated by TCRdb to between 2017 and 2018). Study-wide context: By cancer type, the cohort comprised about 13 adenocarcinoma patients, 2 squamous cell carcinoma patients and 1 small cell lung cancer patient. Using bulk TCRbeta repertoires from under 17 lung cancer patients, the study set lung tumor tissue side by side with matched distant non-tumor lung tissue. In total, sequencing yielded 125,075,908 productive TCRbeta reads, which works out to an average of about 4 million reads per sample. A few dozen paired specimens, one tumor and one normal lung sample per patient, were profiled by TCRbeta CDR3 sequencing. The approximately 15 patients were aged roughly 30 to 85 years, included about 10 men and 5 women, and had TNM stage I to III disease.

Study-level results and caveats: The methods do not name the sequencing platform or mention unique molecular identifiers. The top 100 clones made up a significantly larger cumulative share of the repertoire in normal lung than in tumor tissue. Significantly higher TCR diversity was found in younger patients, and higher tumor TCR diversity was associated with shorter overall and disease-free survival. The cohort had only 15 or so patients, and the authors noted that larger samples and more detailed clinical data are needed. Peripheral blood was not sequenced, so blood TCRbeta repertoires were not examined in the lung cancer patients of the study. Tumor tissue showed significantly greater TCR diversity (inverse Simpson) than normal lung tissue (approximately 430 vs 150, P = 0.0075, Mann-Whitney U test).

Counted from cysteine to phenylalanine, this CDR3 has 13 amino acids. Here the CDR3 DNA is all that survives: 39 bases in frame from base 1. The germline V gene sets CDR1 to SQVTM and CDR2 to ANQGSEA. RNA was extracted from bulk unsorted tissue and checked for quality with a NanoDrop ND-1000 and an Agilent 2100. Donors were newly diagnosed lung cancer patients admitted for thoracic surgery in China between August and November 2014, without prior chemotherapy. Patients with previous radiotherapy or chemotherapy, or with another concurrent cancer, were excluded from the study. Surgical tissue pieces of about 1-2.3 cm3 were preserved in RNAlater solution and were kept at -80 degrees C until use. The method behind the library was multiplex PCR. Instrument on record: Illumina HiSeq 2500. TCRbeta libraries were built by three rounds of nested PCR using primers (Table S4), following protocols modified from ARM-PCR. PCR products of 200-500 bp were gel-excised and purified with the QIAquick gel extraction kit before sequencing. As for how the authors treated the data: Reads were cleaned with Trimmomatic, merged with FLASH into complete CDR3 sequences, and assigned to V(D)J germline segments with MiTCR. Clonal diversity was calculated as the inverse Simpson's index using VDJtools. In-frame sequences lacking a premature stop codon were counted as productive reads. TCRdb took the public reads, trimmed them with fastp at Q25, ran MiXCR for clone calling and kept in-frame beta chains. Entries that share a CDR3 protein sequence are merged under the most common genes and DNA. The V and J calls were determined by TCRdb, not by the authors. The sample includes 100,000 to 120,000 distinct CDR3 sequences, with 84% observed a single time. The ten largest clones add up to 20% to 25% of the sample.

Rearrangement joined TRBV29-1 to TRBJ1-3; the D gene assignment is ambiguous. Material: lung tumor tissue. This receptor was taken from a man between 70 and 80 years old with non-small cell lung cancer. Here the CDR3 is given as CGVESVSGNTIYF. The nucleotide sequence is TGTGGCGTTGAAAGCGTCTCTGGAAACACCATATATTTT.